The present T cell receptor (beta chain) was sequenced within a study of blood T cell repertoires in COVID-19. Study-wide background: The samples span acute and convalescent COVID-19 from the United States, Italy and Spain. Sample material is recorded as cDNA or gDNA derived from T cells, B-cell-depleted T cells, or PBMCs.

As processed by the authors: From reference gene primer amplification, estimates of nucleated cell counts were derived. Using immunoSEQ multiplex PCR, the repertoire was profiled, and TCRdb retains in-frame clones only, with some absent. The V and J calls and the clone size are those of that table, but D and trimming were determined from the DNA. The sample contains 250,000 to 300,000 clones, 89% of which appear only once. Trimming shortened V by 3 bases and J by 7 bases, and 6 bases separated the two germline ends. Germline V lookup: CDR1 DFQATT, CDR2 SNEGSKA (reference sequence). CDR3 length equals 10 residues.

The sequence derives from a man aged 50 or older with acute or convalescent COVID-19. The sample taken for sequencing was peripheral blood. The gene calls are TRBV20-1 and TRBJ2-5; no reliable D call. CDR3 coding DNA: TGCAGTGCTAGGTACGGGACCCAGTACTTC. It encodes CSARYGTQYF.